The T cell receptor (beta chain) under discussion was sequenced for a study of identical twins. Study-wide findings and caveats: It was cross-sectional statistical analysis, not following the same donors, that the conclusions relied on.

TCRdb reprocessed the 5' RACE reads via MiXCR and lists one record per CDR3 protein. The sample carries about 240,000 distinct CDR3 sequences, over 9.5% recorded once. This clonotype has only a few counts. Its antigen remains unknown. Sequencing was done on a sample of memory T cells sorted from blood. This TCR was sampled from a man aged 45-60 years in good health.

The CDR3 protein is CASSLRLAGGQYTDTQYF. The CDR3, as DNA: TGTGCCAGCAGCCTCCGACTAGCGGGGGGCCAATACACAGATACGCAGTATTTT. The chain recombines TRBV5-6 with TRBJ2-3, with 13 bases aligning to TRBD2. Losses at the gene ends were 4 bases for V and 2 bases for J; bases not matched to a gene: 10. This CDR3 contains 18 residues. CDR1 is SGHDT, CDR2 YYEEEE, per germline.